The clone carrying this T cell receptor (delta chain) was seen more than once but under ten times. Other nucleotide sequences in the sample specify the same CDR3. This sample is part of a study of gamma-delta chains in newborns, infants, children. Across the study: Innate gammadelta T cells reportedly expand polyclonally right after birth, driven by microbial exposure, per the title.

TCRdb re-called the reads with CATT. The sample consists of 5,100 or so delta-chain clones, 4.5% to 5% of them appearing once. From germline, CDR1 is GEAIGNYY and CDR2 EKD. This CDR3 has 14 amino acids. The ends were cut back, 0 bases at V and 0 bases at J, with 4 bases in the middle. The receptor comes from a child who was a newborn, infant or young child, either healthy, febrile or measles-vaccinated (not recorded which). This rearrangement joins TRDV2 to TRDJ2; no definite D call. Material for sequencing was blood. The CDR3: CACDTGALTAQLFF. CDR3 DNA: TGTGCCTGTGACACCGGGGCTTTGACAGCACAACTCTTCTTT.